The T cell receptor (beta chain) under discussion was sequenced for a study of identical twins. Points from the study as a whole: Not following the same donors, the study drew its conclusions from cross-sectional statistical analysis.

This clonotype was seen a handful of times. The target antigen is unknown. One entry per CDR3 protein results from TCRdb running MiXCR on the 5' RACE reads. The sample lists approximately 280,000 distinct CDR3 sequences, more than 6.5% seen once, with roughly 2% in the top ten. Germline V lookup: CDR1 SGHDN, CDR2 FVKESK. V gave up 2 bases and J gave up 8 bases, with 9 bases separating them. The CDR3 runs to 12 residues. This sample was also put to use in a study of yellow fever vaccine responses in identical twins.

This receptor was taken from a woman aged 18-35 years in good health. This chain links TRBV14 with TRBJ1-2; D perhaps matches TRBD1 (5 bases). Sequenced: memory (CD45RO+) T cells sorted from blood. Written as DNA, the CDR3 is TGTGCCAGCAGCCAACAGGGTGAGGGCTACACCTTC. Encoded protein: CASSQQGEGYTF.